This TCR beta chain is from a study of control samples from healthy donors and cancer patients. V lost 5 bases and J lost 2, with 21 bases in between. The CDR3 has 17 amino acids. Germline assignment: CDR1 SEHNR and CDR2 FQNEAQ (reference sequence). Some clones are missing from TCRdb's copy, which holds only in-frame ones; the method was immunoSEQ multiplex PCR. The sample lists tens of thousands of clones; about 90% were seen once. Sequenced sample: PBMCs. The J gene is TRBJ1-2, the V gene TRBV7-9; D is ambiguous. The receptor was isolated from a man aged 50-60 years with head and neck cancer. The CDR3 nucleotides read TGTGCCAGCAGCCCCTCCCTCTCGGTCGGGTTAAACTATGGCTACACCTTC. Translation gives CASSPSLSVGLNYGYTF.